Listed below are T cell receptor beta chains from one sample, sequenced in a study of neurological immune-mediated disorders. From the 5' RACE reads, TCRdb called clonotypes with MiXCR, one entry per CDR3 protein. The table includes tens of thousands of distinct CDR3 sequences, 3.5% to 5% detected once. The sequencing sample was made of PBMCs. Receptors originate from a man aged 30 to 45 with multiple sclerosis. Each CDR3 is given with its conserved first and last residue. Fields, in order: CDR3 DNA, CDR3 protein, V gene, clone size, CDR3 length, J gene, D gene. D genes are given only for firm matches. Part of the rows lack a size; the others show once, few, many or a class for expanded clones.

TGCGCCAGCAGCTTCGGGACTAGTGTTACGCAGTATTTT	CASSFGTSVTQYF	TRBV5-1	few	13	TRBJ2-3	TRBD2
TGCGCCAGCAGCCCCGGACTAGCGGGGGGGCGGGGGAATGAGCAGTTCTTC	CASSPGLAGGRGNEQFF	TRBV4-1	few	17	TRBJ2-1	TRBD2
TGTGCCAGCAGCTTTCCAGGGGGAGGCAAAAACATTCAGTACTTC	CASSFPGGGKNIQYF	TRBV5-6	many	15	TRBJ2-4	.
TGTGCCAGCAGCCTGGGACAGAGAAATGAAAAACTGTTTTTT	CASSLGQRNEKLFF	TRBV11-2	many	14	TRBJ1-4	TRBD1
TGTGCCAGCAGTTTGGGGTCAGGGACAGGGGCCACGAATCAGCCCCAGCATTTT	CASSLGSGTGATNQPQHF	TRBV12-3/TRBV12-4	many	18	TRBJ1-5	TRBD1
TGCAGTGCTAGAGGCCCGGGCCTCTCTGGGGCCAACGTCCTGACTTTC	CSARGPGLSGANVLTF	TRBV20-1	many	16	TRBJ2-6	.
TGCGCCAGCACCCAGACAACGGGCGGGGAGCTGTTTTTT	CASTQTTGGELFF	TRBV5-1	.	13	TRBJ2-2	.
TGTGCCAGCATCCAGGGGTCGGCGGGCACTGAAGCTTTCTTT	CASIQGSAGTEAFF	TRBV2	many	14	TRBJ1-1	.
TGTGCCAGCAGCCAAGAGAGGGCGAGCGGGGGGGAGCAGTTCTTC	CASSQERASGGEQFF	TRBV4-2	many	15	TRBJ2-1	TRBD2
TGTGCCTGGAGAGCGGGGGTTAAGACGCAGTATTTT	CAWRAGVKTQYF	TRBV30	many	12	TRBJ2-3	TRBD2
TGTGCCATCAGTGAGGAGTGGACCCCCACTGAAGCTTTCTTT	CAISEEWTPTEAFF	TRBV10-3	many	14	TRBJ1-1	.
TGTGCCAGCAGCGACCTGGACGCCGTGGTAGAACAGCCCCAGAATTTT	CASSDLDAVVEQPQNF	TRBV6-2/TRBV6-3	.	16	TRBJ1-5	.
TGTGCCAGCTCGTGGGCGGCAGGCTACGAGCAGTACTTC	CASSWAAGYEQYF	TRBV27	many	13	TRBJ2-7	.
TGTGCCAGCAGCCTTGGGACAGGGAGGACAGATACGCAGTATTTT	CASSLGTGRTDTQYF	TRBV7-6	.	15	TRBJ2-3	TRBD1
TGCAGTGCTACCCGAGGGGAAACTGAAGCTTTCTTT	CSATRGETEAFF	TRBV20-1	.	12	TRBJ1-1	.
TGTGCCAGCAGTGATCCGGACAGGGCAAGCTCTGGAAACACCATATATTTT	CASSDPDRASSGNTIYF	TRBV25-1	few	17	TRBJ1-3	TRBD1
TGTGCCAGCAGTTCAATTACAGGGAACTATGGCTACACCTTC	CASSSITGNYGYTF	TRBV5-6	many	14	TRBJ1-2	.
TGCAGTGCCTCGCCGAGGGGTCGTTCACCCCTCCACTTT	CSASPRGRSPLHF	TRBV20-1	few	13	TRBJ1-6	.
TGCGCCAGCTCTGATATGGGGGGCGCGGGCTATGGCTACACCTTC	CASSDMGGAGYGYTF	TRBV5-1	many	15	TRBJ1-2	.
TGTGCCAGCAGCCCCGGGACAGTTCAGCCCCAGCATTTT	CASSPGTVQPQHF	TRBV6-5	many	13	TRBJ1-5	TRBD1
TGCAGTGCCCTGGACAGGGGCACAGATACGCAGTATTTT	CSALDRGTDTQYF	TRBV20-1	many	13	TRBJ2-3	TRBD1
TGTGCCACCAGTGACGGTCCGGGCAATCAGCCCCAGCATTTT	CATSDGPGNQPQHF	TRBV24-1	many	14	TRBJ1-5	.
TGTGCCAGCACCGCTTCCCGGGACAGGGGTTCGTACGAGCAGTACTTC	CASTASRDRGSYEQYF	TRBV6-1	.	16	TRBJ2-7	TRBD1
TGCGCCAGCAGCCCCCAGGGGAGGGGAGCTAACTATGGCTACACCTTC	CASSPQGRGANYGYTF	TRBV5-1	many	16	TRBJ1-2	.
TGTGCCAGCAGTTTTGTACAGGGGGCCCACGAGCAGTACTTC	CASSFVQGAHEQYF	TRBV12-3/TRBV12-4	many	14	TRBJ2-7	TRBD1
TGTGCCAGCAAAACAGGGGTTAACTATGGCTACACCTTC	CASKTGVNYGYTF	TRBV28	many	13	TRBJ1-2	TRBD1
TGCAGTGCTAGAGATCCGACGTACAATTCACCCCTCCACTTT	CSARDPTYNSPLHF	TRBV20-1	many	14	TRBJ1-6	.
TGTGCCAGCAGTTTTAGGACCAACCAGGGAGATACGCAGTATTTT	CASSFRTNQGDTQYF	TRBV12-3/TRBV12-4	many	15	TRBJ2-3	.
TGTGCCAGCAGCCCAGGGACGGTCAAGCCCCAGCATTTT	CASSPGTVKPQHF	TRBV7-9	many	13	TRBJ1-5	.
TGTGCCAGCAGCAGCGGACAGGGGCGCTATGGCTACACCTTC	CASSSGQGRYGYTF	TRBV5-6	few	14	TRBJ1-2	TRBD1
TGTGCCAGCAGTTTAGGGGACAGAAAGGGCTACACCTTC	CASSLGDRKGYTF	TRBV12-3/TRBV12-4	many	13	TRBJ1-2	TRBD1
TGCGCCAGCAGCTTGATGGGGGACACTGAAGCTTTCTTT	CASSLMGDTEAFF	TRBV5-1	.	13	TRBJ1-1	.
TGTGCCAGCAGCCAAGATGGGGGTATCTATGGCTACACCTTC	CASSQDGGIYGYTF	TRBV4-2	few	14	TRBJ1-2	.
TGCAGTGCTAGCTGTATAGGGCATCCCTCCTACAATGAGCAGTTCTTC	CSASCIGHPSYNEQFF	TRBV20-1	few	16	TRBJ2-1	.
TGCGCCAGCAGCCAAGCGAGAGACCCACTGACCGGGGAGCTGTTTTTT	CASSQARDPLTGELFF	TRBV4-1	many	16	TRBJ2-2	.
TGTGCCAGCAGTGTAGGGACTAGCGGAGATACGCAGTATTTT	CASSVGTSGDTQYF	TRBV27	many	14	TRBJ2-3	TRBD2
TGCGCCAGCAGCTTGGGGACAGGGGGCCAAGCTTTCTTT	CASSLGTGGQAFF	TRBV5-1	.	13	TRBJ1-1	TRBD1
TGTGCCAGCCGATCCGGTCTCTATGGCTACACCTTC	CASRSGLYGYTF	TRBV12-3/TRBV12-4	many	12	TRBJ1-2	.
TGTGCCAGCAGTGAATCGGGAACCTACGGCTACACCTTC	CASSESGTYGYTF	TRBV6-1	many	13	TRBJ1-2	.
TGTGCCAGCAGCCCCCCGGGACTAGCCCCCTACGAGCAGTACTTC	CASSPPGLAPYEQYF	TRBV3-1	.	15	TRBJ2-7	TRBD2
TGTGCCAGCTCCCGCGACGAGTATGGCTACACCTTC	CASSRDEYGYTF	TRBV18	few	12	TRBJ1-2	.
TGTGCCAGCACCGACAGGGGGAGGATTCCGAACACTGAAGCTTTATTT	CASTDRGRIPNTEALF	TRBV21-1	.	16	TRBJ1-1	.
TGTGCCAGCAGCTTAGCGGCAGGGTCCGCAGATACGCAGTATTTT	CASSLAAGSADTQYF	TRBV7-9	many	15	TRBJ2-3	.
TGCAGTGCTACACTTCGGGGGACGGCCTATGGCTACACCTTC	CSATLRGTAYGYTF	TRBV20-1	.	14	TRBJ1-2	.
TGTGCCAGCAGCCAAAGTATCGGGTCCCAGTACTTC	CASSQSIGSQYF	TRBV3-1	many	12	TRBJ2-5	.
TGTGCCAGCAGCCCAGGGGGCAGGGTTCGGAACACTGAAGCTTTCTTT	CASSPGGRVRNTEAFF	TRBV12-3/TRBV12-4	many	16	TRBJ1-1	TRBD1